Below, one T cell receptor beta chain is given with its context. The DNA ends 3 residues before the CDR3 does, and the rest of the CDR3 is filled in from the germline J gene. Assay used: immunoSEQ multiplex PCR; TCRdb lists only in-frame clones, some missing. The table lists roughly 20,000 clones, with about 5% in the top ten. V dropped 6 bases and J dropped 6; count of bases not matched to a gene: 3. Germline assignment: CDR1 KGHSH and CDR2 LQKENI. This CDR3 has 12 residues. This record belongs to a study of T cells in women clearing cervical HPV infection. The chain carries TRBV18 and TRBJ1-2; 8 bases are shared with TRBD1. Source material: blood buffy coat. The TCR comes from a woman aged 18 to 75 with a cervical HPV16 infection that either progressed to CIN3+ or cleared (not recorded which). The sequenced part of the CDR3 DNA is TGTGCCAGCTCTATGACAGGGGATGGC. Its protein is CASSMTGDG. The CDR3 in full is CASSMTGDGYTF.